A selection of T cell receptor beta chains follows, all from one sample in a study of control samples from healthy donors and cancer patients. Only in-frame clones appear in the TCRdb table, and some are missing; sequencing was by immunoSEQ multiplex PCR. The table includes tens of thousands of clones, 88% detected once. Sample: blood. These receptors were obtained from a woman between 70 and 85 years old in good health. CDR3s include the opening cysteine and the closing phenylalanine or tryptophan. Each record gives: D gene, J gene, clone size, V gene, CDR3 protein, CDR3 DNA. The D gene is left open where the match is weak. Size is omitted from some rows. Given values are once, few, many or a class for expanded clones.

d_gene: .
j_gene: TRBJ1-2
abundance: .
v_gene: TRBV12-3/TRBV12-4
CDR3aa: CASSLPGIHGYTF
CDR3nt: TGTGCCAGCAGTCTACCCGGGATCCATGGCTACACCTTC

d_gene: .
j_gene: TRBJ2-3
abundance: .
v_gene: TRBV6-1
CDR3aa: CASSEVPALGRSQYF
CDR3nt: TGTGCCAGCAGTGAAGTTCCGGCCCTCGGCAGATCGCAGTATTTT

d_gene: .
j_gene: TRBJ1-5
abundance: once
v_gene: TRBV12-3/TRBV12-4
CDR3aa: CASSPQGWAQHF
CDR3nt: TGTGCCAGCAGTCCCCAGGGGTGGGCCCAGCATTTT

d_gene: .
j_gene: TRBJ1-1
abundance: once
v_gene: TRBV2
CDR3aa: CASSVQGFTEAFF
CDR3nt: TGTGCCAGCAGTGTACAGGGTTTCACTGAAGCTTTCTTT

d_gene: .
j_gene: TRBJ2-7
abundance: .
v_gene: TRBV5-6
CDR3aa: CASSLGLLARGLTSYEQYF
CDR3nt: TGTGCCAGCAGCTTGGGCCTACTAGCCAGGGGGTTAACCTCCTACGAGCAGTACTTC

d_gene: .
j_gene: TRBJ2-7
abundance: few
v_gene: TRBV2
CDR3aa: CASTGGEDRGSFYEQYF
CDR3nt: TGTGCCAGCACCGGGGGGGAGGACAGGGGTTCTTTCTACGAGCAGTACTTC

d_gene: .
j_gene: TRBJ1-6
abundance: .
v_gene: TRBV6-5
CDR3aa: CASRPRGAPNSPLHF
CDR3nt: TGTGCCAGCAGACCCCGGGGGGCCCCTAATTCACCCCTCCACTTT

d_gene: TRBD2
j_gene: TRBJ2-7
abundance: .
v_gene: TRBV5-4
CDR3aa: CASSLGGLAGYEQYF
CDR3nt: TGTGCCAGCAGCTTAGGTGGACTAGCGGGCTACGAGCAGTACTTC

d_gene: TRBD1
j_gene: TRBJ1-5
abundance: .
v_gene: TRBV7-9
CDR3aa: CASSVGTESNQPQHF
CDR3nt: TGTGCCAGCAGCGTGGGGACAGAGAGCAATCAGCCCCAGCATTTT

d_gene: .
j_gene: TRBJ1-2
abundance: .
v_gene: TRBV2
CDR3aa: CASRSLGGGYTF
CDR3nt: TGTGCCAGCAGATCATTGGGGGGTGGCTACACCTTC

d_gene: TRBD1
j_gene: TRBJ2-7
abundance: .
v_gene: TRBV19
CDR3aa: CATSRDRGQPDSYEQYF
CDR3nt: TGTGCCACCAGCCGGGACAGGGGGCAGCCCGACTCCTACGAGCAGTACTTC

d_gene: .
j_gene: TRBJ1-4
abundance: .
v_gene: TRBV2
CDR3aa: CASSGGRVSNEKLFF
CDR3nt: TGTGCCAGCAGTGGTGGGAGGGTTTCAAATGAAAAACTGTTTTTT

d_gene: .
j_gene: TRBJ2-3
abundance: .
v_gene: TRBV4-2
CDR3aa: CASTLKGDPGDTQYF
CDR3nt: TGTGCCAGCACCCTCAAGGGGGACCCGGGTGATACGCAGTATTTT

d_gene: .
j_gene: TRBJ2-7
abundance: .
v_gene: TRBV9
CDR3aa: CASSLALSYEQYF
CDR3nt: TGTGCCAGCAGCCTGGCACTATCCTACGAGCAGTACTTC

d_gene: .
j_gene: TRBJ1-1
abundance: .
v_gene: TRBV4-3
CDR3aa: CASSQAWGMNTEAFF
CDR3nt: TGCGCCAGCAGCCAGGCCTGGGGGATGAACACTGAAGCTTTCTTT

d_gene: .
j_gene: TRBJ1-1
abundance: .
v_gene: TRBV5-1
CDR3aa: CASSPAGTEAFF
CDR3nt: TGCGCCAGCAGCCCCGCTGGGACTGAAGCTTTCTTT

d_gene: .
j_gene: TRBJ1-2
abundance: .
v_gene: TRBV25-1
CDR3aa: CASSILEGAKGGYTF
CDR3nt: .

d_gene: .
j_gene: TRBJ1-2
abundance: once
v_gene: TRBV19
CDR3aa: CASSIELSRNYGYTF
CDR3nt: TGTGCCAGTAGTATCGAGCTCTCAAGGAACTATGGCTACACCTTC

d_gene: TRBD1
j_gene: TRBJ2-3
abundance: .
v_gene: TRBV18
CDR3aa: CASSPRTGISTDTQYF
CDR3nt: TGTGCCAGCTCACCCAGGACAGGGATAAGCACAGATACGCAGTATTTT

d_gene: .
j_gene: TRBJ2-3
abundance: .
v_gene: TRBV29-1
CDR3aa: CSAGTEGDTQYF
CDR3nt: TGCAGCGCGGGCACAGAGGGTGATACGCAGTATTTT

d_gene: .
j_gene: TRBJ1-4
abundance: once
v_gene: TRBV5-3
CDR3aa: CARSLTSRPLTNEKLFF
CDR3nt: TGTGCCAGAAGCTTGACGTCCCGACCCCTAACTAATGAAAAACTGTTTTTT

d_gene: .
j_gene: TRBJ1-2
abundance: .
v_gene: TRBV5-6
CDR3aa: CASSLATVSETYGYTF
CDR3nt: TGTGCCAGCAGCTTGGCTACGGTTAGTGAAACGTATGGCTACACCTTC

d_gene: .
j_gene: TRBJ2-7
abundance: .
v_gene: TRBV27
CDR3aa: CASRALAHSYEQYF
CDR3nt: TGTGCCAGCAGAGCCCTAGCGCACTCCTACGAGCAGTACTTC

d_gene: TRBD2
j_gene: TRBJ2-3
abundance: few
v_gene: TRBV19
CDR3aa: CASSTTSGGLTQYF
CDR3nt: TGTGCCAGTAGTACGACTAGCGGGGGACTTACGCAGTATTTT

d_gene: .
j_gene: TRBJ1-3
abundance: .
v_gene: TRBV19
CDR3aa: CASSDTGSRGNTIYF
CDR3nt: TGTGCCAGTAGTGACACCGGGAGCAGGGGAAACACCATATATTTT

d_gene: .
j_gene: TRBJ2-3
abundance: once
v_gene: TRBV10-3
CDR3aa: CATDPGTSLTQYF
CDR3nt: TGTGCCACCGACCCCGGGACTTCGTTGACGCAGTATTTT

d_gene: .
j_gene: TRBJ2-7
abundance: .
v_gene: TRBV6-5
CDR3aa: CASSYSGTPGDHEQYF
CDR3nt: TGTGCCAGCAGTTACTCGGGAACCCCCGGGGACCACGAGCAGTACTTC

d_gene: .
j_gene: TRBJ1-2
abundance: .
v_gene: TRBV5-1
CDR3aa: CASSLDTGGVYGYTF
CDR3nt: TGCGCCAGCAGCTTGGATACTGGGGGGGTGTATGGCTACACCTTC

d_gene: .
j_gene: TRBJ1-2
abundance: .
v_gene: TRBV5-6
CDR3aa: CASSATLNPQEGDF
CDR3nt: TGTGCCAGCAGCGCCACCCTTAATCCGCAGGAAGGGGACTTC

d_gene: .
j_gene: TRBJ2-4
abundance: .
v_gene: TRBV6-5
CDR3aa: CASSTVSKNIQYF
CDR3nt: TGTGCCAGCAGTACGGTTTCCAAAAACATTCAGTACTTC

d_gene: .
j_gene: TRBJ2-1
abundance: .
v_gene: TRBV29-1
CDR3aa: CSFRDSSSYNEQFF
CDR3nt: TGCAGTTTCCGGGACTCAAGCTCCTACAATGAGCAGTTCTTC

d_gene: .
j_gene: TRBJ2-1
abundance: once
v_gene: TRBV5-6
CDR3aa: CASSRPGADEQFF
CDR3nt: TGTGCCAGCAGTCGTCCGGGGGCCGATGAGCAGTTCTTC

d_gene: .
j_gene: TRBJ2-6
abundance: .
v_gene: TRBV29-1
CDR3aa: CSVALGSGANVLTF
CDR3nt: TGCAGCGTTGCCTTGGGCTCTGGGGCCAACGTCCTGACTTTC

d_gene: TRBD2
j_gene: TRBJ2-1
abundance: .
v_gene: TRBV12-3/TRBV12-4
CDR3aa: CASRGLAGNEQFF
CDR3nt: TGTGCCAGCAGAGGACTAGCGGGGAATGAGCAGTTCTTC

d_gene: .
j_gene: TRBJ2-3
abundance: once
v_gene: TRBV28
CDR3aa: CASSFAATSTDTQYF
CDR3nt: TGTGCCAGCAGTTTCGCAGCGACTAGCACAGATACGCAGTATTTT

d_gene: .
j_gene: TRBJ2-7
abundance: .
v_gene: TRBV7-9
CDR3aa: CASSPGTPSSYEQYF
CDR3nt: TGTGCCAGCAGCCCCGGGACCCCTAGCTCCTACGAGCAGTACTTC

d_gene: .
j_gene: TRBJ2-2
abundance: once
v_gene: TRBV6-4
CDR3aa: CASSATSGSTGELFF
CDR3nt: TGTGCCAGCAGTGCGACTAGTGGGAGCACCGGGGAGCTGTTTTTT

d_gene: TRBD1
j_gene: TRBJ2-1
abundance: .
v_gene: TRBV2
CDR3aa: CASSVGDSSYNEQFF
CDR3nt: TGTGCCAGCAGCGTAGGGGACAGCTCCTACAATGAGCAGTTCTTC

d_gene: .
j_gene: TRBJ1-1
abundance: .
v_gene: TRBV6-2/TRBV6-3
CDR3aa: CASSIGGTEAFF
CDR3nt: TGTGCCAGCAGCATTGGGGGTACTGAAGCTTTCTTT

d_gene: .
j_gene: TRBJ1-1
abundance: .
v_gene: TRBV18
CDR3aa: CASSPEPKTEAFF
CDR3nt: TGTGCCAGCTCACCCGAACCGAAGACTGAAGCTTTCTTT

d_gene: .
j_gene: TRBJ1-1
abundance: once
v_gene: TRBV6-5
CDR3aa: CASSWYRGAFF
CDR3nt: TGTGCCAGCAGTTGGTATAGAGGAGCTTTCTTT

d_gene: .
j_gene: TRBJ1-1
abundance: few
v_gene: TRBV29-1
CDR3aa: CSVGRDAEAFF
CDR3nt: TGCAGCGTTGGTCGGGACGCGGAAGCTTTCTTT

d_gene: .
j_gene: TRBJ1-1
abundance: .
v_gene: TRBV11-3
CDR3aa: CASSPSADTEAFF
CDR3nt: TGTGCCAGCAGCCCCTCCGCGGACACTGAAGCTTTCTTT

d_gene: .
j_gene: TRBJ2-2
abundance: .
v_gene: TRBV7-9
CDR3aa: CASSLVGANTGELFF
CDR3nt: TGTGCCAGCAGCTTAGTTGGCGCGAACACCGGGGAGCTGTTTTTT

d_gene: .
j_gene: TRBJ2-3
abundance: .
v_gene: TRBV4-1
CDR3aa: CASSHRGMNTDTQYF
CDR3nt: TGCGCCAGCAGCCATCGTGGGATGAACACAGATACGCAGTATTTT

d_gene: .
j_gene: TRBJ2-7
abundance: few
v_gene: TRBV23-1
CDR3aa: CASGVHEQYF
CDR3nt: TGCGCCAGCGGGGTCCACGAGCAGTACTTC

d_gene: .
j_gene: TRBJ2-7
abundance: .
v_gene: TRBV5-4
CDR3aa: CASSPTPGYEQYF
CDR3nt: TGTGCCAGCAGCCCCACTCCAGGTTACGAGCAGTACTTC

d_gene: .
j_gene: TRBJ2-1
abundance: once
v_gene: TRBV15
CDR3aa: CATSSDRYSVNEQFF
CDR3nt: TGTGCCACCAGCAGCGACAGGTATTCGGTAAATGAGCAGTTCTTC

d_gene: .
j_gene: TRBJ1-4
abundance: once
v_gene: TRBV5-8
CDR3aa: CASNLGLINEKLFF
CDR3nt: TGTGCCAGCAACCTGGGACTGATTAATGAAAAACTGTTTTTT

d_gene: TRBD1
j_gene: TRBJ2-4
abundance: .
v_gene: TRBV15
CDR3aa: CATSSRQGRESKNIQYF
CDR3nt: TGTGCCACCAGCTCTCGACAGGGGAGAGAGTCCAAAAACATTCAGTACTTC

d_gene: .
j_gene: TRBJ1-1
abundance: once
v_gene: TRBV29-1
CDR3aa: CSVRGSISNTEAFF
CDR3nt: TGCAGCGTTCGGGGGTCCATTTCGAACACTGAAGCTTTCTTT

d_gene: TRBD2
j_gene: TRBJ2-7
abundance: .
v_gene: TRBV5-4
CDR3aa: CASSRAGGQGSEQYF
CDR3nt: TGTGCCAGCAGCCGAGCGGGAGGCCAGGGTAGCGAGCAGTACTTC

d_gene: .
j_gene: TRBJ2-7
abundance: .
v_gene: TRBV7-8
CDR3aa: CASSFGEYYEQYF
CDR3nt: TGTGCCAGCAGCTTTGGAGAGTACTACGAGCAGTACTTC

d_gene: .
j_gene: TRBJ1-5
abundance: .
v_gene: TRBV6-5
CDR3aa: CASTAGISNQPQHF
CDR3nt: TGTGCCAGCACCGCAGGGATTTCCAATCAGCCCCAGCATTTT